Below, 18 T cell receptor beta chains from the same sample are listed, as sequenced in a study of Graves' ophthalmopathy and Graves' hyperthyroidism. CDR3 regions of TCR beta were amplified from RNA transcripts. An initial RT-PCR round employing HTBI primers preceded a second-round multiplex PCR. A single record per CDR3 protein comes from TCRdb applying MiXCR to the multiplex PCR reads. The table has around 590,000 distinct CDR3 sequences, just under 40% seen once. The sequenced sample was peripheral blood or thyroid tissue (not recorded which). These receptor sequences come from an adult man with Graves' hyperthyroidism.

This clonotype was seen repeatedly, ten times or more. This rearrangement joins TRBV13 to TRBJ2-7, with D hard to call. CDR1 is PRHDT, CDR2 FYEKMQ, per germline (reference sequence). Trimming removed 6 bases at V and 0 bases at J, with 9 bases between. There are 13 residues in the CDR3. The CDR3 region is CASRGISSYEQYF. The CDR3 DNA is TGTGCCAGCAGAGGGATTTCCTCCTACGAGCAGTACTTC.

The chain combines TRBV7-3 with TRBJ2-2, with a tentative D call TRBD1 (5 bases). The CDR3 is 14 amino acids. Germline lookup yields CDR1 SGHTA and CDR2 FQGTGA. V lost 1 base and J 6 bases, leaving 9 bases between the germline ends. CDR3 region: CASSLSTGSGELFF. In DNA form, the CDR3 reads TGTGCCAGCAGCTTAAGTACAGGCTCCGGGGAGCTGTTTTTT.

The J gene is TRBJ2-7, the V gene TRBV29-1, with D perhaps matching TRBD2 (6 bases). V lost 7 bases and J 3 bases, leaving 13 bases between the germline ends. Germline CDR1 reads SQVTM; CDR2 reads ANQGSEA. The CDR3 totals 12 residues. The CDR3 bases are TGCAGCGCCCGGTGGGGGGACTACGAGCAGTACTTC. It codes for CSARWGDYEQYF.

The chain uses TRBV20-1 and TRBJ1-5, with D unresolved. Germline V gene sequence: CDR1 DFQATT, CDR2 SNEGSKA (reference sequence). Deletions cut 0 bases from V and 5 bases from J, with 14 bases between. CDR3 length: 15 amino acids. The CDR3 nucleotides read TGCAGTGCTAGAGACGGGTCGACAAAGGATCAGCCCCAGCATTTT. Translating gives CSARDGSTKDQPQHF.

V is TRBV7-6 and J is TRBJ1-1; tentative D call: TRBD1 (6 bases). The CDR3 covers 18 residues. Germline V gene data show CDR1 as SGHVS and CDR2 as FNYEAQ. The germline V and J ends were trimmed by 8 bases and 1 base, with 26 bases remaining between them. CDR3 loop: CASSPPTGFRQANTEAFF. CDR3 DNA sequence: TGTGCCAGCTCACCGCCTACCGGATTCCGACAGGCGAACACTGAAGCTTTCTTT. The full variable domain, rest sourced from reference TRBV7-6 and TRBJ1-1, is GAGVSQSPRYKVTKRGQDVALRCDPISGHVSLYWYRQALGQGPEFLTYFNYEAQQDKSGLPNDRFSAERPEGSISTLTIQRTEQRDSAMYRCASSPPTGFRQANTEAFFGQGTRLTVV.

The chain carries TRBV5-1 and TRBJ1-2; perhaps TRBD1 as D (5 bases). This CDR3 spans 14 amino acids. Germline V gives CDR1 SGHRS, CDR2 YFSETQ. With 0 bases removed from V and 7 bases from J, the gap between germline ends came to 13 bases. CDR3 coding DNA: TGCGCCAGCAGCTTGGACACGGGGCCGGGTGGCTACACCTTC. The encoded protein is CASSLDTGPGGYTF.

The chain recombines TRBV20-1 with TRBJ2-1, with 12 nucleotides matching TRBD2. Trimming at V came to 3 bases and at J to 9 bases, leaving 3 bases not matched to a gene. The CDR3 covers 13 residues. Per the germline V gene, CDR1 is DFQATT and CDR2 is SNEGSKA (reference sequence). This CDR3 reads CSASELAGGEQFF. The DNA of the CDR3 is TGCAGTGCTAGTGAACTAGCGGGGGGTGAGCAGTTCTTC.

This clonotype was picked up many times. The V call is TRBV5-1, the J call TRBJ1-2, with D perhaps matching TRBD1 (5 bases). There are 13 residues in the CDR3. Germline loops: CDR1 SGHRS, CDR2 YFSETQ. V dropped 3 bases and J dropped 7 bases, with 13 bases sitting between them. CDR3 protein: CASSSGTPVGYTF. The CDR3 DNA is TGCGCCAGCAGCTCCGGGACGCCGGTTGGCTACACCTTC.

This clonotype was observed a handful of times. This chain joins TRBV20-1 and TRBJ2-5; perhaps TRBD2 as D (5 bases). The CDR3 covers 13 residues. The germline V gene encodes CDR1 DFQATT and CDR2 SNEGSKA (reference sequence). V was pared by 5 bases and J by 7 bases, with 17 bases between. The CDR3: CSAEVPRRATQYF. The CDR3 coding sequence is TGCAGTGCTGAGGTGCCTAGGCGGGCGACCCAGTACTTC.

This clonotype has at least ten counts. This chain uses TRBV12-5 with TRBJ1-1, with 7 bases identical to TRBD1. Germline CDR1 reads LGHNT; CDR2 reads FRNRAP. The length of the CDR3 is 13 residues. V was pared by 6 bases and J by 1 base, with 2 bases of the junction left unmatched. The chain's CDR3 is CASGGDRNTEAFF. The DNA of the CDR3 is TGTGCTAGTGGGGGGGACAGGAACACTGAAGCTTTCTTT.

This clonotype was counted ten times or more. The J gene is TRBJ1-3, the V gene TRBV20-1; D might be TRBD1 (6 bases). The CDR3 runs to 12 residues. Deletions cut 4 bases from V and 7 bases from J, with 11 bases between. The germline V gene encodes CDR1 DFQATT and CDR2 SNEGSKA (reference sequence). The CDR3 DNA follows: TGCAGTGCTAATGACAGGTGGAACACCATATATTTT. This sequence encodes CSANDRWNTIYF.

J is TRBJ2-7 and V is TRBV7-9, with 7 bases lining up with TRBD1. The closer fit of TRBJ2-1 to the DNA end suggests the J call may be wrong. The CDR3 is 17 residues long. Germline V gene sequence: CDR1 SEHNR, CDR2 FQNEAQ (reference sequence). CDR3 protein: CASSWLGEKGANNEQFF. The CDR3 region has the DNA TGTGCCAGCAGCTGGCTCGGGGAGAAGGGGGCCAACAATGAGCAGTTCTTC.

CDR3 region: CASSRGQGSSEQYF. CDR3 bases: TGTGCCAGCAGCCGGGGACAGGGGAGTAGCGAGCAGTACTTC. The chain joins TRBV3-1 to TRBJ2-7; TRBD1 aligns across 10 bases. The CDR3 length is 14 residues. Germline V CDR1 and CDR2: LGHDT, YNNKEL (reference sequence). J was trimmed by 6 bases and V by 4 bases; bases with no gene match: 6.

Turning to this clonotype: A much larger clonotype is one base distant, so this may be a read error. The J gene is TRBJ2-7, the V gene TRBV20-1; the D gene is possibly TRBD2 (5 bases). Germline CDR1 DFQATT, CDR2 SNEGSKA (reference sequence). The length of the CDR3 is 15 residues. The V end lost 1 base, the J end lost 7 bases, and 20 bases lay between the germline ends. CDR3 amino acids: CSARVTASRYREQYF. The CDR3 bases are TGCAGTGCTAGAGTAACGGCTAGCAGGTATAGGGAGCAGTACTTC.

This clonotype was found many times. The chain recombines TRBV28 with TRBJ1-6; D perhaps matches TRBD1 (5 bases). The V end lost 6 bases, the J end lost 5 bases, and 8 bases lay between the germline ends. This CDR3 contains 13 residues. The V gene's germline CDR1 is MDHEN and CDR2 SYDVKM. CDR3 residues: CASRTDDNSPLHF. The CDR3, as DNA: TGTGCCAGCAGGACAGATGATAATTCACCCCTCCACTTT.

Many counts were recorded for this clonotype. The chain recombines TRBV7-2 with TRBJ1-2; D not resolved. The CDR3 sequence is 14 residues long. Germline-derived CDR1 and CDR2 are SGHTA and FQGNSA. With 2 bases removed from V and 4 bases from J, the gap between germline ends came to 11 bases. Here the CDR3 reads CASSLIRMPYGYTF. In nucleotides, the CDR3 is TGTGCCAGCAGCTTAATTCGGATGCCCTATGGCTACACCTTC.

Ten or more counts support this clonotype. The rearrangement links TRBV12-3 or TRBV12-4 to TRBJ2-2; D is perhaps TRBD1 (5 bases). This CDR3 comprises 13 residues. The V and J ends lost 6 bases and 6 bases respectively, with 11 bases between them. The CDR3 DNA follows: TGTGCCAGCAGACTCCAGGGTTCCGGGGAGCTGTTTTTT. Its translation is CASRLQGSGELFF.

This clonotype was detected a few times. The rearrangement links TRBV7-2 to TRBJ2-3; a possible D gene is TRBD1 (5 bases). Deletions cut 6 bases from V and 0 bases from J, with 13 bases between. Germline V gene sequence: CDR1 SGHTA, CDR2 FQGNSA. This CDR3 has 15 amino acids. The CDR3 coding sequence is TGTGCCAGCAGTCGTAGGGGCGGTAGCACAGATACGCAGTATTTT. Residues: CASSRRGGSTDTQYF. Full variable domain (rest looked up from reference TRBV7-2 and TRBJ2-3): GAGVSQSPSNKVTEKGKDVELRCDPISGHTALYWYRQSLGQGLEFLIYFQGNSAPDKSGLPSDRFSAERTGGSVSTLTIQRTQQEDSAVYLCASSRRGGSTDTQYFGPGTRLTVL.